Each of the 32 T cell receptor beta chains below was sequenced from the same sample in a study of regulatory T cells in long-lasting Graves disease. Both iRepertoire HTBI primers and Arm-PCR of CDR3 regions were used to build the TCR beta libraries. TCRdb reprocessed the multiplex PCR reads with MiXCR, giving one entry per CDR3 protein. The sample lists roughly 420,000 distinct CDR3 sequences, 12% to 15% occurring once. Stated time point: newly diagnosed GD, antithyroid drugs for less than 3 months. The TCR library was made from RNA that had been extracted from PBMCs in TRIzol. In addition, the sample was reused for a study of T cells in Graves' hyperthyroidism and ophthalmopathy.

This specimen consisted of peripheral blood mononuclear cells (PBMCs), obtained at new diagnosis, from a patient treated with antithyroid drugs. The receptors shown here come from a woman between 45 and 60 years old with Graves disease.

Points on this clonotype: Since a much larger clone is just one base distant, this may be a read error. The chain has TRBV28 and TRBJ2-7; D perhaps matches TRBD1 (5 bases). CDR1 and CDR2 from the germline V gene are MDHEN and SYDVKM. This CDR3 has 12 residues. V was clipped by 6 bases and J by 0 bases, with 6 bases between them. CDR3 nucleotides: TGTGCCAGCAGGGACAACTCCTACGAGCAGTACTTC. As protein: CASRDNSYEQYF.

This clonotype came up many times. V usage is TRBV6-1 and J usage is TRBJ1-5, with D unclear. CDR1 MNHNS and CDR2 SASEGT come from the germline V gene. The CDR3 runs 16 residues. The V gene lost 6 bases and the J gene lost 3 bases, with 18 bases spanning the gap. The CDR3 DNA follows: TGTGCCAGCAGCTACCTGGGGAGGATACTCAATCAGCCCCAGCATTTT. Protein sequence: CASSYLGRILNQPQHF.

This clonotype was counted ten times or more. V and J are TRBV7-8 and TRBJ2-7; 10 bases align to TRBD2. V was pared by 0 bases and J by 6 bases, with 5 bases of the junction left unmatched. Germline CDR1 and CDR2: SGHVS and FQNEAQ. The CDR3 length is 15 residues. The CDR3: CASSLAAASGSEQYF. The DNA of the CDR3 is TGTGCCAGCAGCTTAGCGGCAGCTAGCGGGAGCGAGCAGTACTTC.

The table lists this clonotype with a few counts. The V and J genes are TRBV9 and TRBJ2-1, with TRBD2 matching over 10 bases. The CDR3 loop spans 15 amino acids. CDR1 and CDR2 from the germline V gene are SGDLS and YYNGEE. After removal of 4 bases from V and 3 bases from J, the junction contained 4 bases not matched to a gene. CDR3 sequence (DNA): TGTGCCAGCAGCATAGGACTAGCGGACTACAATGAGCAGTTCTTC. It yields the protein CASSIGLADYNEQFF. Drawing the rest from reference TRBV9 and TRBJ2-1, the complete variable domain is DSGVTQTPKHLITATGQRVTLRCSPRSGDLSVYWYQQSLDQGLQFLIQYYNGEERAKGNILERFSAQQFPDLHSELNLSSLELGDSALYFCASSIGLADYNEQFFGPGTRLTVL.

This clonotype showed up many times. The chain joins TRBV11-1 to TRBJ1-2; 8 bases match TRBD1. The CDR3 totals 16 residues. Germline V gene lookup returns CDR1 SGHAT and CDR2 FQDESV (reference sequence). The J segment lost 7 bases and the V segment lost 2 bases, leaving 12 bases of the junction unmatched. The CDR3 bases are TGTGCCAGCAGCTTAATGGGGGGACAGGCGCCTCTTGGCTACACCTTC. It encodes CASSLMGGQAPLGYTF.

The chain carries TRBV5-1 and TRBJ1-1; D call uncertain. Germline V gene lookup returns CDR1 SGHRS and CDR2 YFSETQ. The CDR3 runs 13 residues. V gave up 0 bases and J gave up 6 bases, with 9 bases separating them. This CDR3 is CASSLGEGSEAFF. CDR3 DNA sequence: TGCGCCAGCAGCTTGGGGGAAGGTTCTGAAGCTTTCTTT.

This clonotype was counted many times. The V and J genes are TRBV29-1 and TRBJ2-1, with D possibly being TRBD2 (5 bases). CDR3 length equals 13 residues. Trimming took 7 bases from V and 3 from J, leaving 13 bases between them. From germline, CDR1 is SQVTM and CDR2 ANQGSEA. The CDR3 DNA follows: TGCAGCGAGCTTAGCGCTAACTACAATGAGCAGTTCTTC. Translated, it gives CSELSANYNEQFF.

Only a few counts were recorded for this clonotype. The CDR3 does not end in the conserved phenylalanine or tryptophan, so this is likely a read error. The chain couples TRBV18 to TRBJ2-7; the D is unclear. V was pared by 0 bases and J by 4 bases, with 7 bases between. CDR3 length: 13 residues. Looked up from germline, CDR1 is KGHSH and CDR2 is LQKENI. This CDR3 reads CASSPPSVYEQYL. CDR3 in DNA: TGTGCCAGCTCACCACCGAGCGTTTACGAGCAGTACCTC.

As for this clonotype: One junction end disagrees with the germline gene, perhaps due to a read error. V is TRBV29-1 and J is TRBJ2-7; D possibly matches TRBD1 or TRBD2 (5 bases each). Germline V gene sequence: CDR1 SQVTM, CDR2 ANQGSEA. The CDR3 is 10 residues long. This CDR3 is CSVEGPTKNF. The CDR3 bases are TGCAGCGTTGAGGGACCGACTAAAAACTTC.

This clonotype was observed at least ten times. The CDR3 bases are TGTGCCAGCAGTGGTAACAGACCTAATCAGCCCCAGCATTTT. Translating gives CASSGNRPNQPQHF. The J gene is TRBJ1-5, the V gene TRBV2; D unclear. The CDR3 covers 14 residues. V was trimmed by 4 bases and J by 4 bases, leaving 11 bases between them. CDR1 is SNHLY and CDR2 is FYNNEI in the germline V gene.

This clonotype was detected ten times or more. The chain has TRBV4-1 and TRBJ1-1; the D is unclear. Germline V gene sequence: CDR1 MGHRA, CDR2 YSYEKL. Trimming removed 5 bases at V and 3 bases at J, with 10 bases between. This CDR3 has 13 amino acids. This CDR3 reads CASSRGYDTEAFF. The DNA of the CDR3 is TGCGCCAGCAGCAGAGGGTATGACACTGAAGCTTTCTTT.

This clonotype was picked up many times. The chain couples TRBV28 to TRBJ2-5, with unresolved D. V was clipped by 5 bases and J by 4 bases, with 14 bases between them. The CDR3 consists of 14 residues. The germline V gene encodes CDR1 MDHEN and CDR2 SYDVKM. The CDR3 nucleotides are TGTGCCAGCAGTCCGGTCATCACTACAGAGACCCAGTACTTC. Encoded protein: CASSPVITTETQYF.

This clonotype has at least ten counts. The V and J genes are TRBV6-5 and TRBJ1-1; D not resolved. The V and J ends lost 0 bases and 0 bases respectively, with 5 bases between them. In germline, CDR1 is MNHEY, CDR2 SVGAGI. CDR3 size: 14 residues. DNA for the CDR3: TGTGCCAGCAGTTACTCCCAGGTGAACACTGAAGCTTTCTTT. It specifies CASSYSQVNTEAFF.

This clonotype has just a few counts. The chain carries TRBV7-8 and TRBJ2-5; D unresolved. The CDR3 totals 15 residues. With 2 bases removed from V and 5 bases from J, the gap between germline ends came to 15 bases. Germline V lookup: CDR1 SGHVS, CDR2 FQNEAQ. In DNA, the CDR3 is TGTGCCAGCAGCTTAACCCTGTCGATGTGGGAGACCCAGTACTTC. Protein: CASSLTLSMWETQYF. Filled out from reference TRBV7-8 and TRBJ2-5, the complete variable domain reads GAGVSQSPRYKVAKRGQDVALRCDPISGHVSLFWYQQALGQGPEFLTYFQNEAQLDKSGLPSDRFFAERPEGSVSTLKIQRTQQEDSAVYLCASSLTLSMWETQYFGPGTRLLVL.

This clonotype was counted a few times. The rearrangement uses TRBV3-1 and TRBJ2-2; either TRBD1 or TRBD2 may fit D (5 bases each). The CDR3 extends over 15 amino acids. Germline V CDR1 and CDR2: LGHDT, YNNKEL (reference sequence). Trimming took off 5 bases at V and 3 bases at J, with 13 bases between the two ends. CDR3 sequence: CASSVPGRYTGELFF. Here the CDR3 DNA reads TGTGCCAGCAGCGTCCCGGGACGGTACACCGGGGAGCTGTTTTTT.

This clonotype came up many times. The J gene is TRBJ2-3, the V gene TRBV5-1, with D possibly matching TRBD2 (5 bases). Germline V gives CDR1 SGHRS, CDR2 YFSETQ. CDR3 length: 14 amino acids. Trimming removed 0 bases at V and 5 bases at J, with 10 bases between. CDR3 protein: CASSLGGAQDTQYF. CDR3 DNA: TGCGCCAGCAGCTTGGGGGGAGCCCAAGATACGCAGTATTTT.

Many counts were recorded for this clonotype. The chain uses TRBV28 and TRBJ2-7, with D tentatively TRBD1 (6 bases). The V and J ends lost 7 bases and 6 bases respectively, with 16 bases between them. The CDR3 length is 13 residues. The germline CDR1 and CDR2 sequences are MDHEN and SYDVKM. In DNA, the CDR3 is TGTGCCAGCAAACAGGGAGCCTTAGCCGAGCAGTACTTC. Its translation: CASKQGALAEQYF.

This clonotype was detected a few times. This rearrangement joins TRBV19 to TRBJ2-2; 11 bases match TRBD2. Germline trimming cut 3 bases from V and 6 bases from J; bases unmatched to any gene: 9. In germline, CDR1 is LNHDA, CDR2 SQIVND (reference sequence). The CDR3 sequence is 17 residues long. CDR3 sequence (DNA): TGTGCCAGTAGTATTGGCACTAGCGGGAGTCTGGCCGGGGAGCTGTTTTTT. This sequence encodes CASSIGTSGSLAGELFF.

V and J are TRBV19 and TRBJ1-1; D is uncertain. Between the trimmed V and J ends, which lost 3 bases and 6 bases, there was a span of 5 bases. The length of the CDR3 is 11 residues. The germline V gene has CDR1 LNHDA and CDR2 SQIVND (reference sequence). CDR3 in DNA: TGTGCCAGTAGTATCGGGGCTGAAGCTTTCTTT. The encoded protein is CASSIGAEAFF.

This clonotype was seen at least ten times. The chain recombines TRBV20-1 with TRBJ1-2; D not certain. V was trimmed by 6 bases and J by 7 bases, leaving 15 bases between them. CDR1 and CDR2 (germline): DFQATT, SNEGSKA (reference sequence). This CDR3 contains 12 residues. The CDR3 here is CSAPELRSGYTF. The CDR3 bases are TGCAGTGCCCCCGAACTTAGGAGTGGCTACACCTTC.

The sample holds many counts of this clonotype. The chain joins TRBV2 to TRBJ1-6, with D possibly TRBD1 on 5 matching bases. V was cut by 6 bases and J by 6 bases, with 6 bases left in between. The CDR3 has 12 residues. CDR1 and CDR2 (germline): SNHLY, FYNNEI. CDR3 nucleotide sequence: TGTGCCAGCAGGGGGGGTAATTCACCCCTCCACTTT. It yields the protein CASRGGNSPLHF.

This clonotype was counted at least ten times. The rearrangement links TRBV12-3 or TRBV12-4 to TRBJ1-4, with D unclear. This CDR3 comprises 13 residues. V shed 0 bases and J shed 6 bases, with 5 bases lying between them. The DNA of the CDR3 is TGTGCCAGCAGTTTAGCGGAGTATGAAAAACTGTTTTTT. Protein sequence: CASSLAEYEKLFF.

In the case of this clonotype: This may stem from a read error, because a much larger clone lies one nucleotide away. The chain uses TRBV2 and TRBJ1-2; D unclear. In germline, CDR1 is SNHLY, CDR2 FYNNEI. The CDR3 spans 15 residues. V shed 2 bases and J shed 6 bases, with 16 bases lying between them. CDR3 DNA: TGTGCCAGCAGTGAAATACGGGCCGGGAACCATGGCTACACCTTC. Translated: CASSEIRAGNHGYTF.

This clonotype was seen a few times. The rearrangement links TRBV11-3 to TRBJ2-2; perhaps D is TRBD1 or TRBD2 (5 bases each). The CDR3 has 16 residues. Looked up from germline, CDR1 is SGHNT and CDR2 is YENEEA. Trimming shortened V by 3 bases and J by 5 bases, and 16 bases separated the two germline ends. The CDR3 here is CASSLGGTLGTGELFF. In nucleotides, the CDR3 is TGTGCCAGCAGCTTGGGTGGGACGTTGGGAACCGGGGAGCTGTTTTTT. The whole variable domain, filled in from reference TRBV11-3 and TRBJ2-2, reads EAGVVQSPRYKIIEKKQPVAFWCNPISGHNTLYWYLQNLGQGPELLIRYENEEAVDDSQLPKDRFSAERLKGVDSTLKIQPAELGDSAVYLCASSLGGTLGTGELFFGEGSRLTVL.

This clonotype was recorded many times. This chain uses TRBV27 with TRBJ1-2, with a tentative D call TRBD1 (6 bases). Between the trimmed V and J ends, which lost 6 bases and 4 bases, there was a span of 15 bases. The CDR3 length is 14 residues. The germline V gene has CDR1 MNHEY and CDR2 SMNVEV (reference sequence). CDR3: CASSPDRRGYGYTF. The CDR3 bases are TGTGCCAGCAGCCCCGACAGGCGCGGCTATGGCTACACCTTC.

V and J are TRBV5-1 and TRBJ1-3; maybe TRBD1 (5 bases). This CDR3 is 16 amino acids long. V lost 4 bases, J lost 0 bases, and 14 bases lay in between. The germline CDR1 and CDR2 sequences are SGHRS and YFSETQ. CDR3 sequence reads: CASSAVNGGSGNTIYF. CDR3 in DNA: TGCGCCAGCAGCGCGGTGAATGGGGGCTCTGGAAACACCATATATTTT.

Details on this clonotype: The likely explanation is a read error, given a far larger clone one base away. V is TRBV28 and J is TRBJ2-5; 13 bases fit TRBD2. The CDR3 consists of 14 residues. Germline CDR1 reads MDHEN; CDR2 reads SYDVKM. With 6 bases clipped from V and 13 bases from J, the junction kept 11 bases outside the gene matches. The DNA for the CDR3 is TGTGCCAGCAGGCCGGGACTAGCGGGACCCGGGAGGTACTTC. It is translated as CASRPGLAGPGRYF. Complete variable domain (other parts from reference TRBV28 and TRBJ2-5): DVKVTQSSRYLVKRTGEKVFLECVQDMDHENMFWYRQDPGLGLRLIYFSYDVKMKEKGDIPEGYSVSREKKERFSLILESASTNQTSMYLCASRPGLAGPGRYFGPGTRLLVL.

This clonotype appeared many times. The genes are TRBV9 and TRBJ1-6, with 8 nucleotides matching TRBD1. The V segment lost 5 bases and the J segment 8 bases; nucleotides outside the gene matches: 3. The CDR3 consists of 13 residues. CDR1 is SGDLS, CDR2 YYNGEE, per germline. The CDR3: CASRQGGDSPLHF. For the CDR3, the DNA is TGTGCCAGCAGACAGGGGGGGGATTCACCCCTCCACTTT.

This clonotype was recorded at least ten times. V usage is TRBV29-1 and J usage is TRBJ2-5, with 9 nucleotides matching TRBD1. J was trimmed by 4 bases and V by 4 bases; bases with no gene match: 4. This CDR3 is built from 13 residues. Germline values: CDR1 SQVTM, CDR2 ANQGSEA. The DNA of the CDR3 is TGCAGCGTTGCCGGGACAGGGCTAGAGACCCAGTACTTC. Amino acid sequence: CSVAGTGLETQYF.

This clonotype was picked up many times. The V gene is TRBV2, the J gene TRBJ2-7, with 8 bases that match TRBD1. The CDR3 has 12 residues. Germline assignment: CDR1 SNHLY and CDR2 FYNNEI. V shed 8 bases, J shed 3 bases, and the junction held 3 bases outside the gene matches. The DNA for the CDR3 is TGTGCCAGCCGGACAGGGTTCTACGAGCAGTACTTC. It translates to CASRTGFYEQYF.

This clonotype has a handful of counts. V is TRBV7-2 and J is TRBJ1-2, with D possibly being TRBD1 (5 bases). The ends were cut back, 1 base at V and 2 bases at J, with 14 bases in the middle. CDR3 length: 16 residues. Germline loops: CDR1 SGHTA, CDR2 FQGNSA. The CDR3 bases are TGTGCCAGCAGCTTAGACGGCACCGGGGGGAACTATGGCTACACCTTC. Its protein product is CASSLDGTGGNYGYTF.

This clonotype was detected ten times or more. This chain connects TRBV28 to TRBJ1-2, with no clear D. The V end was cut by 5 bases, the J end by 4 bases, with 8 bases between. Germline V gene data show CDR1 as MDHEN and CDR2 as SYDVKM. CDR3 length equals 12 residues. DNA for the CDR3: TGTGCCAGCAGTAACCCAACCTATGGCTACACCTTC. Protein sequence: CASSNPTYGYTF.